One sample yielded the 29 T cell receptor beta chains listed below, sequenced in a study of blood T cell repertoires in COVID-19. The protocol was immunoSEQ multiplex PCR, while the TCRdb copy is restricted to in-frame clones and leaves out a portion. Here the sample spans about 470,000 clones, around 90% being singletons. Input material: PBMCs or T cells enriched from blood (not recorded which). The origin of the receptors is a woman younger than 35 who had recovered from COVID-19.

This clone came up once. This chain links TRBV30 with TRBJ1-6; D not certain. This CDR3 has 12 amino acids. Trimming cost V 2 bases and J 11 bases, with 10 bases left between them. Germline V lookup: CDR1 GTSNPN, CDR2 SVGIG (reference sequence). The CDR3 region has the DNA TGTGCCTGGAGTCAGAGGGATACACCCCTCCACTTT. This sequence encodes CAWSQRDTPLHF.

This chain connects TRBV25-1 to TRBJ1-4; D gene unclear. V dropped 0 bases and J dropped 0 bases, with 11 bases sitting between them. Germline loops: CDR1 MGHDK, CDR2 SYGVNS. The CDR3 has 17 residues. The CDR3 loop reads CASSEYTQKTTNEKLFF. DNA for the CDR3: TGTGCCAGCAGTGAATATACACAGAAAACAACTAATGAAAAACTGTTTTTT.

Only one count was recorded for this clone. A junction boundary mismatches the germline segment, possibly from a read error. V is TRBV7-7 and J is TRBJ1-5, with TRBD1 as a possible D gene (5 bases). The CDR3 has 13 amino acids. CDR1 and CDR2 from the germline V gene are SSHAT and FNYEAQ (reference sequence). CDR3 nucleotides: TGTGCTAGCAGCTTATCGGGGGTTCAGCCCCAGCATTTT. As protein: CASSLSGVQPQHF.

This rearrangement joins TRBV5-4 to TRBJ2-7; 8 bases line up with TRBD1. This CDR3 region has 15 residues. Per the germline V gene, CDR1 is SGHNT and CDR2 is YYREEE (reference sequence). V lost 4 bases and J lost 5; bases outside the gene matches: 11. In DNA, the CDR3 is TGTGCCAGCAGCCCTGGACAGGGAAGAGCACACGAGCAGTACTTC. It specifies CASSPGQGRAHEQYF.

The genes are TRBV19 and TRBJ1-5; possibly TRBD1 for D (6 bases). This CDR3 is 16 amino acids long. V was trimmed by 5 bases and J by 3 bases, leaving 17 bases between them. Germline V lookup: CDR1 LNHDA, CDR2 SQIVND (reference sequence). The CDR3 protein is CASSLPGGANNQPQHF. CDR3 DNA: TGTGCCAGTAGTCTCCCGGGGGGGGCGAACAATCAGCCCCAGCATTTT.

The V and J genes are TRBV6-5 and TRBJ2-5; 11 bases are a match to TRBD2. The V and J ends lost 6 bases and 5 bases, in that order; junction bases with no gene match: 8. The CDR3 covers 15 residues. Germline V CDR1 and CDR2: MNHEY, SVGAGI. CDR3 residues: CASSPLTSGAETQYF. In DNA form, the CDR3 reads TGTGCCAGCAGCCCCCTGACTAGCGGGGCGGAGACCCAGTACTTC.

This sequence joins TRBV28 and TRBJ1-1; perhaps TRBD1 as D (5 bases). The germline V and J ends were trimmed by 3 bases and 0 bases, with 14 bases remaining between them. CDR3 length: 16 residues. CDR1 and CDR2 (germline): MDHEN, SYDVKM. This CDR3 reads CASSLAATELNTEAFF. In DNA form, the CDR3 reads TGTGCCAGCAGTTTGGCGGCGACAGAGTTGAACACTGAAGCTTTCTTT.

V gene TRBV6-1 combines with J gene TRBJ1-1; no clear D gene. From germline, CDR1 is MNHNS and CDR2 SASEGT. CDR3 size: 13 residues. The V and J ends lost 2 bases and 11 bases respectively, with 15 bases between them. For the CDR3, the DNA is TGTGCCAGCAGTGAATTATACCCCGGAGGGGCTTTCTTT. It translates to CASSELYPGGAFF.

The chain links TRBV13 to TRBJ2-1; TRBD2 agrees at 11 bases. V dropped 0 bases and J dropped 7; count of bases not matched to a gene: 5. The CDR3 spans 16 residues. Germline V gene sequence: CDR1 PRHDT, CDR2 FYEKMQ (reference sequence). CDR3 loop: CASSLGASGGRNEQFF. The CDR3 coding sequence is TGTGCCAGCAGCTTAGGGGCTAGCGGGGGGAGGAATGAGCAGTTCTTC.

The rearrangement links TRBV14 to TRBJ2-1; 9 bases map to TRBD1. Trimming cost V 4 bases and J 10 bases; bases outside gene matches: 11. Germline lookup yields CDR1 SGHDN and CDR2 FVKESK. The CDR3 is 15 residues long. The CDR3 region is CASSRFPGQGMEQFF. CDR3 nucleotides: TGTGCCAGCAGCCGCTTTCCGGGACAGGGTATGGAGCAGTTCTTC.

The V gene is TRBV27, the J gene TRBJ2-1, with D uncertain. Germline CDR1 and CDR2: MNHEY and SMNVEV (reference sequence). V was cut by 1 base and J by 6 bases, with 10 bases left in between. This CDR3 is 14 amino acids long. The DNA for the CDR3 is TGTGCCAGCAGTTTATTTTGGCTTTCCAATGAGCAGTTCTTC. It codes for CASSLFWLSNEQFF.

The chain uses TRBV5-1 and TRBJ1-6, with 7 positions matching TRBD1. V lost 2 bases to trimming and J lost 8 bases; unmatched junction nucleotides: 10. The CDR3 extends over 16 amino acids. Germline CDR1 is SGHRS and CDR2 is YFSETQ. The chain's CDR3 is CASSLDPGQPDSPLHF. The CDR3 nucleotides read TGCGCCAGCAGCTTAGATCCGGGACAGCCCGATTCACCCCTCCACTTT.

The gene calls are TRBV6-5 and TRBJ1-2; D might be TRBD1 (5 bases). Per the germline V gene, CDR1 is MNHEY and CDR2 is SVGAGI. This CDR3 contains 12 residues. V lost 5 bases to trimming and J lost 8 bases, with 12 bases between them. The CDR3 DNA reads TGTGCCAGCAGTCGGGGCGCGGGAGGCTACACCTTC. It codes for CASSRGAGGYTF.

The genes are TRBV7-9 and TRBJ2-3; 8 bases agree with TRBD1. V dropped 6 bases and J dropped 6; count of bases not matched to a gene: 14. Germline CDR1 SEHNR, CDR2 FQNEAQ (reference sequence). The CDR3 is made up of 16 amino acids. The CDR3: CASSRGTGGATDTQYF. The CDR3 nucleotides are TGTGCCAGCAGTCGTGGAACAGGGGGTGCAACGGATACGCAGTATTTT.

The chain couples TRBV5-4 to TRBJ2-2; 11 nucleotides align to TRBD2. The CDR3 runs 18 residues. Germline trimming cut 0 bases from V and 2 bases from J; bases unmatched to any gene: 6. From germline, CDR1 is SGHNT and CDR2 YYREEE (reference sequence). CDR3 in DNA: TGTGCCAGCAGCTTGGGGGTGCTAGCGGGGGGTAACACCGGGGAGCTGTTTTTT. This translates into CASSLGVLAGGNTGELFF.

CDR3 bases: TGTGCCAGTAGTCCACGCGCCAGGGCCGACGAAGCTTTCTTT. Amino acids: CASSPRARADEAFF. This chain uses TRBV19 with TRBJ1-1, with D possibly matching TRBD1 (5 bases). V dropped 5 bases and J dropped 8 bases, with 18 bases sitting between them. Germline V gene sequence: CDR1 LNHDA, CDR2 SQIVND (reference sequence). This CDR3 is built from 14 residues.

This chain uses TRBV3-1 (or the pseudogene TRBV3-2) with TRBJ1-1; 8 bases align to TRBD1. The CDR3 runs 14 residues. Germline V gene sequence: CDR1 LGHDT, CDR2 YNNKEL (reference sequence). The trim removed 0 bases at V and 6 bases at J, leaving 3 bases unmatched. Here the CDR3 DNA reads TGTGCCAGCAGCCAAGAGACACAGGGGGCTGAAGCTTTCTTT. It yields the protein CASSQETQGAEAFF.

The rearrangement joins TRBV5-4 to TRBJ1-3; 8 nucleotides align to TRBD1. Per germline, CDR1 SGHNT and CDR2 YYREEE (reference sequence). Germline trimming cut 5 bases from V and 1 base from J; bases unmatched to any gene: 2. The CDR3 is 14 amino acids. CDR3 nucleotide sequence: TGTGCCAGCAGTAGGGACAGGTCTGGAAACACCATATATTTT. Translated: CASSRDRSGNTIYF.

A single count supports this clone. The V gene is TRBV7-2, the J gene TRBJ2-5; 7 nucleotides agree with TRBD1. Germline V lookup: CDR1 SGHTA, CDR2 FQGNSA. CDR3 length: 14 amino acids. V was clipped by 5 bases and J by 1 base; unmatched bases: 4. CDR3 DNA sequence: TGTGCCAGCAGCCAAACAGGGGCCCAAGAGACCCAGTACTTC. Amino acids: CASSQTGAQETQYF. The entire variable domain, with the rest obtained from reference TRBV7-2 and TRBJ2-5, is as follows: GAGVSQSPSNKVTEKGKDVELRCDPISGHTALYWYRQSLGQGLEFLIYFQGNSAPDKSGLPSDRFSAERTGGSVSTLTIQRTQQEDSAVYLCASSQTGAQETQYFGPGTRLLVL.

This clone came up once. The chain recombines TRBV11-2 with TRBJ1-1, with TRBD1 matching 7 bases. Per germline, CDR1 SGHAT and CDR2 FQNNGV. J lost 1 base, V lost 7 bases, and 6 bases had no gene match. The CDR3 is 14 amino acids. The CDR3 protein is CASKGARGNTEAFF. The CDR3 region has the DNA TGTGCCAGCAAGGGGGCCCGTGGGAACACTGAAGCTTTCTTT.

The chain couples TRBV6-5 to TRBJ2-5; tentatively, D is TRBD2 (6 bases). The CDR3 contains 14 residues. Per the germline V gene, CDR1 is MNHEY and CDR2 is SVGAGI. Trimming pared 3 bases from V and 2 bases from J, leaving 10 bases between. The CDR3 region has the DNA TGTGCCAGCAGTTATCGGGCGGGGCAAGAGACCCAGTACTTC. It specifies CASSYRAGQETQYF.

The genes are TRBV29-1 and TRBJ2-7, with a possible D match to TRBD2 (6 bases). There are 11 residues in the CDR3. Trimming took off 5 bases at V and 6 bases at J, with 11 bases between the two ends. CDR1 is SQVTM and CDR2 is ANQGSEA in the germline V gene. CDR3 region: CSVHNGGEQYF. The CDR3 DNA reads as TGCAGCGTTCACAACGGGGGCGAGCAGTACTTC.

The chain is built from TRBV29-1 and TRBJ2-2, with a tentative D call TRBD1 (7 bases). The CDR3 runs 14 residues. Trimming shortened V by 7 bases and J by 3 bases, and 15 bases separated the two germline ends. Germline values: CDR1 SQVTM, CDR2 ANQGSEA. CDR3 protein: CSGADRDYTGELFF. CDR3 DNA sequence: TGCAGCGGGGCCGACAGGGACTACACCGGGGAGCTGTTTTTT.

The genes are TRBV5-5 and TRBJ1-4; 7 bases fit TRBD1. The trim removed 8 bases at V and 5 bases at J, leaving 12 bases unmatched. CDR3 length: 15 amino acids. Germline loops: CDR1 SGHKS, CDR2 YYEKEE (reference sequence). Written as DNA, the CDR3 is TGTGCCAGTACAGGGGAATCAGGGGAAAATGAAAAACTGTTTTTT. Translated, it gives CASTGESGENEKLFF.

This clone has just a few counts. The V and J genes are TRBV5-4 and TRBJ2-1, with 9 bases fitting TRBD1. This CDR3 is 16 amino acids long. V lost 3 bases to trimming and J lost 1 base; unmatched junction nucleotides: 5. CDR1 SGHNT and CDR2 YYREEE come from the germline V gene (reference sequence). The CDR3 sequence is CASSWVDRGSYNEQFF. CDR3 nucleotide sequence: TGTGCCAGCAGCTGGGTGGACAGGGGATCCTACAATGAGCAGTTCTTC. Looking up the rest from reference TRBV5-4 and TRBJ2-1 gives the full variable domain: ETGVTQSPTHLIKTRGQQVTLRCSSQSGHNTVSWYQQALGQGPQFIFQYYREEENGRGNFPPRFSGLQFPNYSSELNVNALELDDSALYLCASSWVDRGSYNEQFFGPGTRLTVL.

The V and J genes are TRBV10-3 and TRBJ1-2, with D uncertain. There are 15 residues in the CDR3. Trimming cost V 4 bases and J 3 bases, with 15 bases left between them. Per the germline V gene, CDR1 is ENHRY and CDR2 is SYGVKD. CDR3 nucleotides: TGTGCCATCAGTGGCCATGACAAGGGAGACTATGGCTACACCTTC. Translating gives CAISGHDKGDYGYTF.

The chain combines TRBV19 with TRBJ1-1, with 9 bases aligning to TRBD1. Germline lookup yields CDR1 LNHDA and CDR2 SQIVND (reference sequence). V shed 7 bases and J 4 bases; nucleotides not matched to a gene: 7. The CDR3 extends over 14 amino acids. The CDR3 DNA follows: TGTGCCAGTACCCGACAGGGGGGTATCACTGAAGCTTTCTTT. This gives the protein CASTRQGGITEAFF.

V gene TRBV5-1 combines with J gene TRBJ1-2; 10 bases fit TRBD1. The CDR3 contains 14 residues. The V gene's germline CDR1 is SGHRS and CDR2 YFSETQ. The V gene end was trimmed by 5 bases and the J gene end by 11 bases; junction bases not matched to a gene: 12. CDR3 bases: TGCGCCAGCAGGGCTTCGACAGGGGGCGTGGAATACACCTTC. This sequence encodes CASRASTGGVEYTF.

The chain is built from TRBV7-2 and TRBJ2-3; 8 bases align to TRBD1. V dropped 5 bases and J dropped 6; count of bases not matched to a gene: 10. The CDR3 spans 15 residues. CDR1 SGHTA and CDR2 FQGNSA come from the germline V gene. In DNA, the CDR3 is TGTGCCAGCAGCCTGGACAGGGAAAGTGGGGATACGCAGTATTTT. It specifies CASSLDRESGDTQYF. Complete variable domain (other parts from reference TRBV7-2 and TRBJ2-3): GAGVSQSPSNKVTEKGKDVELRCDPISGHTALYWYRQSLGQGLEFLIYFQGNSAPDKSGLPSDRFSAERTGGSVSTLTIQRTQQEDSAVYLCASSLDRESGDTQYFGPGTRLTVL.